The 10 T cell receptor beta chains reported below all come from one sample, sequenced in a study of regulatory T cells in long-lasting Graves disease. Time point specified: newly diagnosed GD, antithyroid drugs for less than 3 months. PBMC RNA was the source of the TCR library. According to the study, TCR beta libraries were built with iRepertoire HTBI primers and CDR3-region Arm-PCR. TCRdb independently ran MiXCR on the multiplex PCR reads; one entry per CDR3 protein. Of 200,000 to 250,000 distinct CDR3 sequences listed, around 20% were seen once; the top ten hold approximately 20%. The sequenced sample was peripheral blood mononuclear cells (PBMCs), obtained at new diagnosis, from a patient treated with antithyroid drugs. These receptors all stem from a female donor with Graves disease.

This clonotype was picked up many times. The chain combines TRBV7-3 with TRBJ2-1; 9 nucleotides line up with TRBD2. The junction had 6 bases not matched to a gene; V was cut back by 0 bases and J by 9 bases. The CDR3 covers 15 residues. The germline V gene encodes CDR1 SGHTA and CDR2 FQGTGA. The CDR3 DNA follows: TGTGCCAGCAGCTTAACTAGCGGGAGTGCGGGTGAGCAGTTCTTC. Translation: CASSLTSGSAGEQFF.

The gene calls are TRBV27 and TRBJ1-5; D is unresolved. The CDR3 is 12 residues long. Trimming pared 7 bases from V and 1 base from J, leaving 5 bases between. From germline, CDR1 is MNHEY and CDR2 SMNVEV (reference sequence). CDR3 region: CASTQSNQPQHF. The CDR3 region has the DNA TGTGCCAGCACACAGAGCAATCAGCCCCAGCATTTT.

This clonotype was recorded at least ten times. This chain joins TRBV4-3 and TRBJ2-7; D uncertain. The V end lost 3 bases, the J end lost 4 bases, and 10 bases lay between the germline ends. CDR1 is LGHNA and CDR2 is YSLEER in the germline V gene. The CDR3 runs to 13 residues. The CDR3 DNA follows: TGCGCCAGCAGCCACTCCCATGGGTACGAGCAGTACTTC. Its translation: CASSHSHGYEQYF.

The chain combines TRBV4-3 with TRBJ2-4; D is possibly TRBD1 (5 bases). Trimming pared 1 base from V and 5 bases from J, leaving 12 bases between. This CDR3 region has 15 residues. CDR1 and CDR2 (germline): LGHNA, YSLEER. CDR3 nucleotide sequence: TGCGCCAGCAGCCAAGGCTCAACGACAGAAAACATTCAGTACTTC. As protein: CASSQGSTTENIQYF.

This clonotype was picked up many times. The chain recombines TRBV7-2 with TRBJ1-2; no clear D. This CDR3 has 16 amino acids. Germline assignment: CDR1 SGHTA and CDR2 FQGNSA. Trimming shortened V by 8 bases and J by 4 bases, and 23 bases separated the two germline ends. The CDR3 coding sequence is TGTGCCAGCCGCAAAACACTAAGTGGGAGTTTCTATGGCTACACCTTC. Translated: CASRKTLSGSFYGYTF.

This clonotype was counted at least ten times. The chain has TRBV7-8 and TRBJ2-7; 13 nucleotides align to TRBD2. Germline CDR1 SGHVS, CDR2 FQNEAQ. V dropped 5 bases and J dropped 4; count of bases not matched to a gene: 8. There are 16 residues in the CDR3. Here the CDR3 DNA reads TGTGCCAGCAGCGGGACTAGCGGGACAAAAACGTACGAGCAGTACTTC. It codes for CASSGTSGTKTYEQYF.

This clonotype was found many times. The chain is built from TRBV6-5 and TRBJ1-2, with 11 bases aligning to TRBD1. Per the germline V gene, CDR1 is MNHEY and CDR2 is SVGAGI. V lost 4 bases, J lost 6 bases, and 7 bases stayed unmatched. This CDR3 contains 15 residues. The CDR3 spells CASSSRTGGSDGYTF. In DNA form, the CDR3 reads TGTGCCAGCAGTTCCCGGACAGGGGGCTCGGATGGCTACACCTTC.

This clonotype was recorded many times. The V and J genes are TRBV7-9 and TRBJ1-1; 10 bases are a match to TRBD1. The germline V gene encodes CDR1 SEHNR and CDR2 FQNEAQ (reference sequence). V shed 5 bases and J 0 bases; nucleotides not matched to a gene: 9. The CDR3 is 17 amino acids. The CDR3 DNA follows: TGTGCCAGCAGCCAGTGGACAGGGGGAATTGTGAACACTGAAGCTTTCTTT. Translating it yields CASSQWTGGIVNTEAFF.

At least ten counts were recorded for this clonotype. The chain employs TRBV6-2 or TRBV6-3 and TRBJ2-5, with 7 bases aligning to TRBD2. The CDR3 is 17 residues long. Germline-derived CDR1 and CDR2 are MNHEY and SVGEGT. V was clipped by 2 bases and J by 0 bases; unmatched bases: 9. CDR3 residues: CASSYGGEGHDQETQYF. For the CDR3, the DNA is TGTGCCAGCAGTTACGGGGGGGAGGGCCACGACCAAGAGACCCAGTACTTC.

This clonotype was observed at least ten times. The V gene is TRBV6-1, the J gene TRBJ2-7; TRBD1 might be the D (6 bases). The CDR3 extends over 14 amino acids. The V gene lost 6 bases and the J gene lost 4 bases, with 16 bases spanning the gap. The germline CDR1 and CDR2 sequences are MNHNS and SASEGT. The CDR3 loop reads CASRGHERYYEQYF. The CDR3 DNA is TGTGCCAGCAGGGGACACGAGAGGTATTACGAGCAGTACTTC.